This T cell receptor (beta chain) originates from a study of shared clonotypes between healthy human individuals. Findings of the study overall: Shared clonotypes: 4.5% to 6.5% naive CD4, about 4% naive CD8, about 2.5% memory CD4, approximately 0.41% memory CD8. Clonotypes shared by all four sorted-subset donors had higher generation probabilities than non-shared clonotypes. It was only blood that was sampled, and tissue repertoires likely differ.

The CDR3 has 16 residues. The V gene's germline CDR1 is SGHRS and CDR2 YFSETQ. Trimming cost V 1 base and J 2 bases, with 15 bases left between them. Worth noting for this clone: Its matching antigen is unknown.

The CD4+ fraction was divided into a CD45RA+ naive subset and a CD45RA-negative memory subset. TCRdb's table, derived via immunoSEQ multiplex PCR, lists solely in-frame clones and lacks some. The sample lists some 2,500,000 clones; 93% were seen once. This clonotype was obtained from a man in his late teens or twenties in good health. Some clones in this sample may be carry-over from other donors' samples. The V gene is TRBV5-1, the J gene TRBJ1-1; D is perhaps TRBD1 (6 bases). The sequenced sample was naive CD4+ T cells from PBMCs. Subset specified: CD45RA+ positively selected. CDR3 nucleotides: TGCGCCAGCAGCTTGATTGGGGGGGCGAAAAACACTGAAGCTTTCTTT. It codes for CASSLIGGAKNTEAFF.